This T cell receptor (beta chain) emerged from a study of technical replicates of blood from a few donors. The CDR3 covers 18 residues. Trimming cost V 9 bases and J 0 bases; bases outside gene matches: 9. The germline gives CDR1 LNHDA, CDR2 SQIVND (reference sequence). This clone was detected a few times. Profiling relied on immunoSEQ multiplex PCR, and the TCRdb table lists in-frame clones only, not all of them. The profile covers 75,000 to 100,000 clones, with just under 95% appearing a single time and 0.2% to 0.3% taken by the ten largest. Sequences were obtained from T cells isolated from PBMCs. This chain uses TRBV19 with TRBJ2-6, with 12 bases aligning to TRBD1. This clonotype originated in a human donor in good health. CDR3 loop: CASGTGGVFYSGANVLTF. In DNA form, the CDR3 reads TGTGCCAGCGGGACAGGGGGCGTTTTTTACTCTGGGGCCAACGTCCTGACTTTC.